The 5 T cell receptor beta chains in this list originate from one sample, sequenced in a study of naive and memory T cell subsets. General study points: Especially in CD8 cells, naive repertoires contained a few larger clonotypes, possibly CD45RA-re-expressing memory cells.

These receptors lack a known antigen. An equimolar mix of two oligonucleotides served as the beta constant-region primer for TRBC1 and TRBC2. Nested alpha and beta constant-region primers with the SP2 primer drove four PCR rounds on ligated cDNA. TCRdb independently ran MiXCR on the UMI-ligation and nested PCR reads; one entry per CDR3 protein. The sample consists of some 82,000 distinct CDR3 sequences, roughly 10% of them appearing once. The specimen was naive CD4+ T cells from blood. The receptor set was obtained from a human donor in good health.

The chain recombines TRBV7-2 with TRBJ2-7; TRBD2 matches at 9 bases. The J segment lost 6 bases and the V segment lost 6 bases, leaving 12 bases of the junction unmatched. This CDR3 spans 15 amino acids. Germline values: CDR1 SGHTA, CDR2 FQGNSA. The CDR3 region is CASRKRAGGPGEQYF. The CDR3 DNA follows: TGTGCCAGCAGAAAGAGGGCGGGAGGGCCCGGCGAGCAGTACTTC.

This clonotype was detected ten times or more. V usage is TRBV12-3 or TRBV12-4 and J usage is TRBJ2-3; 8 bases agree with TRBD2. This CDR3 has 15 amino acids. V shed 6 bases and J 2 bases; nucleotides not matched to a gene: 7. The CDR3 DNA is TGTGCCAGCAGATCGCGAGCGGGGGTCACAGATACGCAGTATTTT. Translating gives CASRSRAGVTDTQYF.

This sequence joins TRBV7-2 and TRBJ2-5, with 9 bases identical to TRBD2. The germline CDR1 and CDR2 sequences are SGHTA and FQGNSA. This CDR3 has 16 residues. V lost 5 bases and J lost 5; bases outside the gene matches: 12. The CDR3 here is CASSRLAVGLMETQYF. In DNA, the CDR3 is TGTGCCAGCAGCAGACTAGCGGTGGGGCTTATGGAGACCCAGTACTTC. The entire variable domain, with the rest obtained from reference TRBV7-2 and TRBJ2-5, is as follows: GAGVSQSPSNKVTEKGKDVELRCDPISGHTALYWYRQSLGQGLEFLIYFQGNSAPDKSGLPSDRFSAERTGGSVSTLTIQRTQQEDSAVYLCASSRLAVGLMETQYFGPGTRLLVL.

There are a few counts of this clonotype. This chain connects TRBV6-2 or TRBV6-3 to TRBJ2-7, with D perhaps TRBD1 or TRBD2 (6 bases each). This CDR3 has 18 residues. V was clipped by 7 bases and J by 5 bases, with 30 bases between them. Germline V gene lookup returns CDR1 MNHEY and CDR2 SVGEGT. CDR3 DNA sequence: TGTGCCAGCACTCACTTCCCGTTGGGGGGCGCGAGGATAGACGAGCAGTACTTC. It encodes CASTHFPLGGARIDEQYF.

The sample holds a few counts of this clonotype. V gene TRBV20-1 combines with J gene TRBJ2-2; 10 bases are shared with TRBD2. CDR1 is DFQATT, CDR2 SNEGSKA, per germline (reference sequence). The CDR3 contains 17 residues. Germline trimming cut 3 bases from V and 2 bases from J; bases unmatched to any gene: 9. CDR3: CSASYLSGRTNTGELFF. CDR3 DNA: TGCAGTGCTAGTTATCTTAGCGGGAGGACTAACACCGGGGAGCTGTTTTTT.